This TCR beta chain emerged from a study of blood T cell repertoires in COVID-19. Study-level background: Sites in the United States, Italy and Spain provided acute and convalescent COVID-19 samples. T cells, B-cell-depleted T cells, or PBMCs provided the cDNA or gDNA that served as material.

In the authors' workflow: Estimation of nucleated cell counts relied on the amplification of reference gene primers. Profiling relied on immunoSEQ multiplex PCR, and the TCRdb table lists in-frame clones only, not all of them. Clone size and the V and J calls come from that table; the DNA yielded D and trimming. The table includes 150,000 to 200,000 clones, about 84% detected once. Germline CDR1 reads MNHEY; CDR2 reads SMNVEV (reference sequence). The CDR3 spans 16 residues. The V and J ends lost 3 bases and 7 bases respectively, with 16 bases between them. The TCR was taken from a young woman with acute or convalescent COVID-19. The chain recombines TRBV27 with TRBJ1-6, with a possible D match to TRBD1 (6 bases). Material for sequencing was peripheral blood. The CDR3 sequence is CASSLISGTPNSPLHF. CDR3 coding DNA: TGTGCCAGCAGTTTGATTTCCGGGACACCGAATTCACCCCTCCACTTT.